Included here is one T cell receptor beta chain sequence, with context. Its antigen has not been determined. Base qualities are not at hand, and no much larger clone is one base apart. The CDR3 contains 12 residues, cysteine and phenylalanine counted. CDR3 DNA only is kept here, 36 bases in frame from base 1. Sequences MNHEY (CDR1) and SVGAGI (CDR2) are obtained from the germline V gene. V is pruned by 11 bases and J by 10 bases, leaving 7 bases of the junction without a gene match. This sample was taken from a study of T-cell memory formation after mild COVID-19 listed by TCRdb under 2021. The study in broad terms: TCR sequence clusters from the two donors were largely donor specific. In two donors, T-cell clones that expanded and contracted after mild COVID-19 were followed by sequencing TCRalpha and TCRbeta repertoires longitudinally. The cohort comprised two young, previously healthy adult volunteers, one female and one male. The paper as a whole reports these results and caveats: The detection of some responding clones in pre-infection memory suggests that pre-existing cross-reactive memory T cells joined the SARS-CoV-2 response. The study included only a couple of mild cases, and larger cohorts that include severe cases with pre-infection samples were judged to be necessary. SARS-CoV-2 specificity was not confirmed for the second-wave clones peaking on day 37. Clones contracting from day 15 to 85 had balanced CD4/CD8 phenotypes, while a second wave expanding from day 15 to 37 was biased towards CD4+. Contracting CD4+ clones were located mainly in the CM and EM memory subsets, whereas CD8+ clones were found to be enriched in EMRA.

This sample was sequenced with an Illumina NovaSeq 6000. TCRalpha and TCRbeta cDNA libraries were built by 5'RACE with constant-segment primers, adding sample barcodes and unique molecular identifiers. RNA was extracted from every sample with Trizol reagent. Amplification of the libraries took two PCR steps, and the second step added a second sample barcode plus Illumina TruSeq adapters. Sequencing of libraries was performed on an Illumina NovaSeq with 2 x 150 bp paired-end reads. Per the authors' processing: Reads were demultiplexed and collapsed into UMI-guided consensus sequences with migec v1.2.7. Using mixcr v2.1.11, UMI consensuses were aligned to TRA and TRB V and J templates and then assembled into clonotypes. Clonotypes were classified as expanded or contracted when called significant by both edgeR and NoisET, with noise models trained on biological replicates. For edgeR calls, a false discovery rate-adjusted p below 0.01 and a log2 fold-change threshold of 1 were applied. As an exploratory analysis of dynamics, max-normalized trajectories of the 1000 most abundant clonotypes were examined with PCA combined with hierarchical clustering. Separately sequenced CD4+ and CD8+ repertoires were used to assign a CD4 or CD8 phenotype to each responding clone. TCRdb reprocessing: public reads trimmed at Q25 with fastp, clones called with MiXCR, in-frame beta chains kept. Every entry covers one CDR3 protein and lists the most common genes and DNA from its rows. The V and J calls and clone size are TCRdb's, not the authors'. This sample has around 250,000 distinct CDR3 sequences in its table, and 16% of those were observed once. The ten largest clones add up to 20% to 25% of the sample.

Ficoll-Paque density gradient centrifugation was used to isolate PBMCs. The receptor's source is a young man who had mild COVID-19 (a few samples of this study predate the infection). The sample titles of this study are shuffled in the database, so cell type and time point are left out; the donor was told from shared clones. Sequenced: PBMCs or a T cell subset sorted from them (not recorded which). The chain couples TRBV6-5 to TRBJ1-6; TRBD1 matches 8 bases in the middle. The CDR3 region has the sequence CAGGTGRSPLHF. The sequence in DNA is TGTGCCGGGGGGACAGGACGGTCACCCCTCCACTTT.